The 18 T cell receptor beta chains listed next were all sequenced from one sample in a study of T cell responses to AZD1222 COVID-19 vaccine (dated by TCRdb to the early 2020s). Library preparation used the immunoSEQ multiplex PCR assay. TCRdb holds this immuneACCESS table with in-frame rearrangements only. Some clones are missing; in checked studies, unresolved V genes explain under half, and the rest has no known cause. For this sample there are 82,000 or so clones; 85% to 95% appear just once. About 5.2% of the sample is held by the ten biggest clonotypes. What the time point label conveys for this sample: baseline before first vaccination. Sequenced material: peripheral blood, taken on day 0 of AZD1222 vaccination. The source is an adult in good health.

The chain has TRBV3-1 (or the pseudogene TRBV3-2) and TRBJ1-5; D is uncertain. With 0 bases removed from V and 5 bases from J, the gap between germline ends came to 5 bases. This CDR3 is built from 13 residues. CDR1 LGHDT and CDR2 YNNKEL come from the germline V gene (reference sequence). The DNA for the CDR3 is TGTGCCAGCAGCCAAGATAGGTATCAGCCCCAGCATTTT. This sequence encodes CASSQDRYQPQHF.

V and J are TRBV10-3 and TRBJ1-3, with 9 nucleotides matching TRBD1. In germline, CDR1 is ENHRY, CDR2 SYGVKD. The trim removed 0 bases at V and 4 bases at J, leaving 7 bases unmatched. The CDR3 runs 17 residues. This chain's CDR3 is CAISESKPGQGGNTIYF. CDR3 in DNA: TGTGCCATCAGTGAGTCGAAACCGGGACAGGGCGGAAACACCATATATTTT.

The gene calls are TRBV30 and TRBJ1-5; D is possibly TRBD1 (6 bases). The V end lost 0 bases, the J end lost 6 bases, and 12 bases lay between the germline ends. This CDR3 has 14 amino acids. CDR1 GTSNPN and CDR2 SVGIG come from the germline V gene (reference sequence). The CDR3 DNA is TGTGCCTGGAGTGTACGCGGGGGCGGTCAGCCCCAGCATTTT. Protein sequence: CAWSVRGGGQPQHF.

This chain connects TRBV11-2 to TRBJ1-2; 10 bases fit TRBD1. The CDR3 is 14 residues long. CDR1 and CDR2 (germline): SGHAT, FQNNGV. The V segment lost 6 bases and the J segment 8 bases; nucleotides outside the gene matches: 9. CDR3 DNA sequence: TGTGCCAGCAGGAAGACAGGGGGCGTGGGCGGCTACACCTTC. It is translated as CASRKTGGVGGYTF.

The genes are TRBV7-9 and TRBJ2-1, with no clear D. The CDR3 is made up of 12 amino acids. Trimming removed 3 bases from V and 6 bases from J, with 6 bases in between. Germline V CDR1 and CDR2: SEHNR, FQNEAQ (reference sequence). CDR3: CASSLVLNEQFF. In DNA, the CDR3 is TGTGCCAGCAGCTTGGTCCTCAATGAGCAGTTCTTC.

The chain is built from TRBV2 and TRBJ2-5, with D tentatively TRBD1 or TRBD2 (5 bases each). Germline CDR1 reads SNHLY; CDR2 reads FYNNEI. The CDR3 totals 14 residues. V was clipped by 7 bases and J by 5 bases, with 17 bases between them. The CDR3 protein is CASTRGSGWETQYF. CDR3 DNA sequence: TGTGCCAGCACGAGGGGCTCAGGGTGGGAGACCCAGTACTTC. The full variable domain, completed using reference TRBV2 and TRBJ2-5, is EPEVTQTPSHQVTQMGQEVILRCVPISNHLYFYWYRQILGQKVEFLVSFYNNEISEKSEIFDDQFSVERPDGSNFTLKIRSTKLEDSAMYFCASTRGSGWETQYFGPGTRLLVL.

The rearrangement uses TRBV27 and TRBJ2-7; D may be TRBD2 (6 bases). Trimming shortened V by 6 bases and J by 7 bases, and 19 bases separated the two germline ends. From germline, CDR1 is MNHEY and CDR2 SMNVEV (reference sequence). The CDR3 length is 14 residues. The CDR3 DNA reads TGTGCCAGCAGCTATCGGGGCTGGGGAGGTGAGCAGTACTTC. Protein: CASSYRGWGGEQYF.

The chain couples TRBV5-6 to TRBJ1-2; the D gene is possibly TRBD1 (5 bases). V dropped 5 bases and J dropped 4 bases, with 15 bases sitting between them. The length of the CDR3 is 14 residues. Germline CDR1 and CDR2: SGHDT and YYEEEE. The CDR3 region is CASSFGGLSYGYTF. The CDR3 DNA sequence: TGTGCCAGCAGTTTCGGGGGACTATCCTATGGCTACACCTTC.

This chain links TRBV18 with TRBJ2-2; D uncertain. The CDR3 has 14 amino acids. Germline V gives CDR1 KGHSH, CDR2 LQKENI. The V and J ends lost 3 bases and 0 bases respectively, with 5 bases between them. In nucleotides, the CDR3 is TGTGCCAGCTCACCCTCTGCGAACACCGGGGAGCTGTTTTTT. It yields the protein CASSPSANTGELFF.

The rearrangement joins TRBV2 to TRBJ2-1, with D tentatively TRBD1 or TRBD2 (6 bases each). The ends were cut back, 4 bases at V and 5 bases at J, with 9 bases in the middle. Germline V gene sequence: CDR1 SNHLY, CDR2 FYNNEI. The CDR3 is 13 residues long. CDR3 nucleotide sequence: TGTGCCAGCAGTGGGGGGGCCCACAATGAGCAGTTCTTC. Protein product: CASSGGAHNEQFF.

V and J are TRBV6-5 and TRBJ1-2, with a tentative D call TRBD1 (5 bases). CDR1 is MNHEY, CDR2 SVGAGI, per germline. CDR3 size: 13 residues. The V end lost 7 bases, the J end lost 3 bases, and 12 bases lay between the germline ends. CDR3 coding DNA: TGTGCCAGCACCGCGGGGGAGTACTATGGCTACACCTTC. This codes for CASTAGEYYGYTF.

J is TRBJ1-1 and V is TRBV7-3; D perhaps matches TRBD1 (5 bases). Trimming cost V 0 bases and J 4 bases, with 9 bases left between them. The length of the CDR3 is 14 residues. Per the germline V gene, CDR1 is SGHTA and CDR2 is FQGTGA. CDR3 sequence (DNA): TGTGCCAGCAGCTTAACCCGGGGGAGCACTGAAGCTTTCTTT. It specifies CASSLTRGSTEAFF.

The chain couples TRBV19 to TRBJ2-7; 7 bases match TRBD2. CDR1 LNHDA and CDR2 SQIVND come from the germline V gene (reference sequence). With 4 bases clipped from V and 2 bases from J, the junction kept 5 bases outside the gene matches. The CDR3 runs 14 residues. The CDR3 sequence is CASSSQRGAYEQYF. As DNA, the CDR3 is TGTGCCAGTAGTAGCCAGCGGGGAGCCTACGAGCAGTACTTC.

The genes are TRBV19 and TRBJ2-1; 8 bases match TRBD2. The V segment lost 4 bases and the J segment 4 bases; nucleotides outside the gene matches: 3. The CDR3 is 14 amino acids. CDR1 and CDR2 from the germline V gene are LNHDA and SQIVND (reference sequence). The CDR3 nucleotides are TGTGCCAGTAGTAGCGGGGGGCCGTACAATGAGCAGTTCTTC. The encoded protein is CASSSGGPYNEQFF.

This rearrangement joins TRBV28 to TRBJ1-2, with TRBD1 as a possible D gene (6 bases). Trimming took off 4 bases at V and 2 bases at J, with 14 bases between the two ends. Germline CDR1 MDHEN, CDR2 SYDVKM. This CDR3 is built from 15 residues. CDR3 region: CASSSYRAGNYGYTF. The CDR3 DNA reads TGTGCCAGCAGTTCATACAGGGCAGGGAACTATGGCTACACCTTC.

V usage is TRBV12-3 or TRBV12-4 and J usage is TRBJ2-2, with D possibly matching TRBD2 (5 bases). The length of the CDR3 is 13 residues. V lost 3 bases to trimming and J lost 6 bases, with 8 bases between them. CDR3 in amino acids: CASSLEAPGELFF. The CDR3 bases are TGTGCCAGCAGTTTGGAGGCCCCCGGGGAGCTGTTTTTT.

The chain links TRBV21-1 to TRBJ1-4. TRBV21-1 is shown as a pseudogene. This CDR3 region has 15 residues. The CDR3, as DNA: TGTGCCAGCAGCTTATACCTTACAACTAATGAAAAACTGTTTTTT. It translates to CASSLYLTTNEKLFF.

CDR3 sequence: CAWSPTANYGYTF. CDR3 nucleotide sequence: TGTGCCTGGAGTCCTACCGCTAACTATGGCTACACCTTC. The V gene is TRBV30, the J gene TRBJ1-2; D not certain. This CDR3 spans 13 amino acids. CDR1 and CDR2 (germline): GTSNPN, SVGIG (reference sequence). Trimming left V 2 bases short and J 0 bases short, with 7 bases between.